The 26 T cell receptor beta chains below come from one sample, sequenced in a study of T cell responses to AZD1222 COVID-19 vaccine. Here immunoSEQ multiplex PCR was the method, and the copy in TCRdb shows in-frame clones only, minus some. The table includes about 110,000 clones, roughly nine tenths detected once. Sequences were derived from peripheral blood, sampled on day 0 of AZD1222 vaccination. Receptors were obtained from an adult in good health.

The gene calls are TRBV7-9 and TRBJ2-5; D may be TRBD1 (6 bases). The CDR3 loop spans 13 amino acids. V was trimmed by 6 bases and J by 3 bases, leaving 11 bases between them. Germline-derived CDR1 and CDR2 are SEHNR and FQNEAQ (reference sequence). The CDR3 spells CASSQGTEETQYF. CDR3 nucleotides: TGTGCCAGCAGTCAGGGGACGGAAGAGACCCAGTACTTC.

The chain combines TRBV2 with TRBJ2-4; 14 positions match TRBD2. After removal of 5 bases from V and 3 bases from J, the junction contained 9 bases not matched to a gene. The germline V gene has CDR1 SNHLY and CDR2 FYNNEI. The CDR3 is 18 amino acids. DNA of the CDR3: TGTGCCAGCAGTCCGGGACTAGCGGGAGTGGGGGTCAAAAACATTCAGTACTTC. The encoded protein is CASSPGLAGVGVKNIQYF.

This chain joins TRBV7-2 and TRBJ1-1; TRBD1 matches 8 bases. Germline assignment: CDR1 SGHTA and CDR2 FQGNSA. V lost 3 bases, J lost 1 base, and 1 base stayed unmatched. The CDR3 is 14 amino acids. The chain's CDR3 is CASSLGQANTEAFF. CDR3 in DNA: TGTGCCAGCAGCTTGGGACAGGCGAACACTGAAGCTTTCTTT.

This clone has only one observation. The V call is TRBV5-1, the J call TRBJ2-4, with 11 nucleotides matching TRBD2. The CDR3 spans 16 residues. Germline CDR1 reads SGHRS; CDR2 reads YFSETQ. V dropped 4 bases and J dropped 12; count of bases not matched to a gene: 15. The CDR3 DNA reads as TGCGCCAGCAGCGGTTTAGCGGGGGGGCCTTTGGGCGATCAGTACTTC. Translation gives CASSGLAGGPLGDQYF.

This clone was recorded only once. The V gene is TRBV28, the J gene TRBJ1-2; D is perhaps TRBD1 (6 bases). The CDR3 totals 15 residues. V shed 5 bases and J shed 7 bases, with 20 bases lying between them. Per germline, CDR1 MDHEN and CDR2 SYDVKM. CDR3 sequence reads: CASSLDGTPGVGYTF. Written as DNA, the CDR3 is TGTGCCAGCAGTCTGGACGGGACACCCGGCGTTGGCTACACCTTC.

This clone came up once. The CDR3 coding sequence is TGTGCCAGCTCACTCCAGGGGACTAATTCACCCCTCCACTTT. It yields the protein CASSLQGTNSPLHF. The rearrangement links TRBV18 to TRBJ1-6; TRBD1 might be the D (6 bases). Germline V gene lookup returns CDR1 KGHSH and CDR2 LQKENI. V was trimmed by 4 bases and J by 6 bases, leaving 10 bases between them. This CDR3 comprises 14 residues.

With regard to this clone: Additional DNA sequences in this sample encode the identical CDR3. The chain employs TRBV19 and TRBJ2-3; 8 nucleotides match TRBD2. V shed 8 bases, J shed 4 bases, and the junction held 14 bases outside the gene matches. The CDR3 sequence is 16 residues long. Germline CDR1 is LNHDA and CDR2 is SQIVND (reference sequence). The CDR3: CASRAGTGGPADTQYF. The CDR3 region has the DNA TGTGCCAGTCGGGCCGGGACGGGGGGGCCGGCAGATACGCAGTATTTT.

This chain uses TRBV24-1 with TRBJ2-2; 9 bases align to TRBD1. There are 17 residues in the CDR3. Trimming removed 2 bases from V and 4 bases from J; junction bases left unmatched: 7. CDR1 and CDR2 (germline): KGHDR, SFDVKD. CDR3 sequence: CATSDSTGTGFTGELFF. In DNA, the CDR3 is TGTGCCACCAGTGATTCTACCGGGACAGGGTTCACCGGGGAGCTGTTTTTT.

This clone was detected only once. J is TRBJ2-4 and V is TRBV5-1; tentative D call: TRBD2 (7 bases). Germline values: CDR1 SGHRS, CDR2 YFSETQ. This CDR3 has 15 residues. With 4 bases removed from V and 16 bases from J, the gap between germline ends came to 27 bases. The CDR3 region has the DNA TGCGCCAGCAGCCTATTCGGTTCGGGACACCAGACTAGCTACTTC. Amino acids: CASSLFGSGHQTSYF.

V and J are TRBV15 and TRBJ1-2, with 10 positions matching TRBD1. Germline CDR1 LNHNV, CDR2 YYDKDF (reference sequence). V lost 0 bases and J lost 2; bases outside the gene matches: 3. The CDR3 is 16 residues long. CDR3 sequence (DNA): TGTGCCACCAGCAGAGATGCGGGACAGGGGAACTATGGCTACACCTTC. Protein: CATSRDAGQGNYGYTF.

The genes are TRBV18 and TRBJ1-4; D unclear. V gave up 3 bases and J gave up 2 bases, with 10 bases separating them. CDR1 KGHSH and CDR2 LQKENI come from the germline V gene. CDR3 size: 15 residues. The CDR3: CASSPIPGTNEKLFF. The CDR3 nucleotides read TGTGCCAGCTCACCTATTCCTGGCACTAATGAAAAACTGTTTTTT.

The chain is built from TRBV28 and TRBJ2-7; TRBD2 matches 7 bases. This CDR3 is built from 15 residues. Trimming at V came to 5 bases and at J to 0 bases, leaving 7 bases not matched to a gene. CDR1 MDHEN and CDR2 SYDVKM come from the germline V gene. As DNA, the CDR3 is TGTGCCAGCAGTCCGGGCGGGGGTCTCTCCTACGAGCAGTACTTC. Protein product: CASSPGGGLSYEQYF.

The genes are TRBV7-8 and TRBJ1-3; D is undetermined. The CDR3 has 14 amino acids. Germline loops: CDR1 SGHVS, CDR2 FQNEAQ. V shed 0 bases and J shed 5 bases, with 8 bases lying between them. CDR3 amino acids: CASSLARERNTIYF. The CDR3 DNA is TGTGCCAGCAGCTTAGCGAGAGAAAGAAACACCATATATTTT.

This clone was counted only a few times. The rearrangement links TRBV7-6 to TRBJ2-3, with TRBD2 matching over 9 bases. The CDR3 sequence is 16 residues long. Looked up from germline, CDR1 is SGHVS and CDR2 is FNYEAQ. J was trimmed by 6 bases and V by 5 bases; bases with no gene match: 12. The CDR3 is CASSVSRAGGADTQYF. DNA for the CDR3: TGTGCCAGCAGCGTATCCCGAGCGGGAGGAGCGGATACGCAGTATTTT.

CDR3 DNA sequence: TGCGCCAGCAGCTTGGGGACTGGAAACACCATATATTTT. Residues: CASSLGTGNTIYF. The chain uses TRBV5-1 and TRBJ1-3; unclear D gene. The V gene lost 0 bases and the J gene lost 2 bases, with 3 bases spanning the gap. CDR1 and CDR2 (germline): SGHRS, YFSETQ. This CDR3 has 13 residues.

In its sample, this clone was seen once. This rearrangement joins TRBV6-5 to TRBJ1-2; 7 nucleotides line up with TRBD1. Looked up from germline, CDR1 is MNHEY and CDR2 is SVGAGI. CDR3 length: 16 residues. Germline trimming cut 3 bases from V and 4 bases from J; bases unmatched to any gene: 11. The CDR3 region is CASSYGRQGGGYGYTF. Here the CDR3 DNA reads TGTGCCAGCAGTTATGGTAGACAGGGAGGAGGCTATGGCTACACCTTC.

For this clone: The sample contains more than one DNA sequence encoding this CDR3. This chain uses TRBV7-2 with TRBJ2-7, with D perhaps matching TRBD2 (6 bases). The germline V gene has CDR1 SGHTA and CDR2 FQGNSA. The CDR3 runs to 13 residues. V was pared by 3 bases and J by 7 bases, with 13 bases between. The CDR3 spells CASSLSGGYEQYF. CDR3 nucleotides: TGTGCCAGCAGCTTGAGTGGGGGGTATGAGCAGTACTTC.

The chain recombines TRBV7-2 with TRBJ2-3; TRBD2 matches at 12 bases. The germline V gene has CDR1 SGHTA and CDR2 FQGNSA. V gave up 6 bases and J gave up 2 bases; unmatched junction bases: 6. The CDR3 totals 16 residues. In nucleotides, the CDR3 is TGTGCCAGCAGGAGTAGACTAGCGGGGGACACAGATACGCAGTATTTT. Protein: CASRSRLAGDTDTQYF.

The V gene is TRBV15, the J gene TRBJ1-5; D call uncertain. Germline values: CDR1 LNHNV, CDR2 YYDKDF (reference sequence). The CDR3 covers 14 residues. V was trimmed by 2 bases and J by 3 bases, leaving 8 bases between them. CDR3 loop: CATSRYRDNQPQHF. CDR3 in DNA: TGTGCCACCAGCAGATACAGAGACAATCAGCCCCAGCATTTT.

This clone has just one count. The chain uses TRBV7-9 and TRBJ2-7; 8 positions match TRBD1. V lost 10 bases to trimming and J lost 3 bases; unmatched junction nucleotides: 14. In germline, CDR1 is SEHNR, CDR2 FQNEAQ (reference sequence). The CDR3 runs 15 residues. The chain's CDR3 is CAIEPQGASLYEQYF. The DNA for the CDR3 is TGTGCCATCGAACCCCAGGGGGCTTCACTCTACGAGCAGTACTTC.

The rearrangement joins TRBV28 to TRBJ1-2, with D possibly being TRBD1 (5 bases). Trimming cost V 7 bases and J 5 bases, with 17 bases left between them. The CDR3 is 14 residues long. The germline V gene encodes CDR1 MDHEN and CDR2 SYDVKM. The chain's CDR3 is CASTSGPMGYGYTF. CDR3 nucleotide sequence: TGTGCCAGCACTTCGGGACCCATGGGGTATGGCTACACCTTC.

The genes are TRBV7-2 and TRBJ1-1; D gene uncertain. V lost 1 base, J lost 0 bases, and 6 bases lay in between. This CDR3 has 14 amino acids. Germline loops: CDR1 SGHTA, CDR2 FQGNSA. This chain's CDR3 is CASSLVGVNTEAFF. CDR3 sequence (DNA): TGTGCCAGCAGCTTAGTAGGAGTGAACACTGAAGCTTTCTTT.

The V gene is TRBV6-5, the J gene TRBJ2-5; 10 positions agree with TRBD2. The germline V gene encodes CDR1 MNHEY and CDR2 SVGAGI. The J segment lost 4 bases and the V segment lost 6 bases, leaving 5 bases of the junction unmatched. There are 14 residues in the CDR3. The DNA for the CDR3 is TGTGCCAGCAGCCGACTAGCGGGCGTAGAGACCCAGTACTTC. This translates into CASSRLAGVETQYF.

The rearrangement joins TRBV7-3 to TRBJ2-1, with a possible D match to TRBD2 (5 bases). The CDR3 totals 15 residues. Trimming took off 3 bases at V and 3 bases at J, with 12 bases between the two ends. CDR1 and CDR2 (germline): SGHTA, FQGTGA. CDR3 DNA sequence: TGTGCCAGCAGCTTCGTTAAGGGAGTCTACAATGAGCAGTTCTTC. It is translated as CASSFVKGVYNEQFF. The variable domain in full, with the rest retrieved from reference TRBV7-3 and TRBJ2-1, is GAGVSQTPSNKVTEKGKYVELRCDPISGHTALYWYRQSLGQGPEFLIYFQGTGAADDSGLPNDRFFAVRPEGSVSTLKIQRTERGDSAVYLCASSFVKGVYNEQFFGPGTRLTVL.

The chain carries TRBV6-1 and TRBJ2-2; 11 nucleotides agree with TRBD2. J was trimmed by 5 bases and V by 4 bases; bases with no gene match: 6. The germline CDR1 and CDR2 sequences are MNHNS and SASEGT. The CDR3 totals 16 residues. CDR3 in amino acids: CASSVAGGTRTGELFF. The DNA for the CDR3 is TGTGCCAGCAGTGTAGCGGGGGGGACGAGGACCGGGGAGCTGTTTTTT.

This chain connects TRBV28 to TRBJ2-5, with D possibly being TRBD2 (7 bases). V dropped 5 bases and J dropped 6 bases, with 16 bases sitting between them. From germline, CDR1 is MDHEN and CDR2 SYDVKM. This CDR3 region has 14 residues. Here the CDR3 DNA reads TGTGCCAGCAGTCTCGGGGGGCTAGGGAAGACCCAGTACTTC. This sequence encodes CASSLGGLGKTQYF.